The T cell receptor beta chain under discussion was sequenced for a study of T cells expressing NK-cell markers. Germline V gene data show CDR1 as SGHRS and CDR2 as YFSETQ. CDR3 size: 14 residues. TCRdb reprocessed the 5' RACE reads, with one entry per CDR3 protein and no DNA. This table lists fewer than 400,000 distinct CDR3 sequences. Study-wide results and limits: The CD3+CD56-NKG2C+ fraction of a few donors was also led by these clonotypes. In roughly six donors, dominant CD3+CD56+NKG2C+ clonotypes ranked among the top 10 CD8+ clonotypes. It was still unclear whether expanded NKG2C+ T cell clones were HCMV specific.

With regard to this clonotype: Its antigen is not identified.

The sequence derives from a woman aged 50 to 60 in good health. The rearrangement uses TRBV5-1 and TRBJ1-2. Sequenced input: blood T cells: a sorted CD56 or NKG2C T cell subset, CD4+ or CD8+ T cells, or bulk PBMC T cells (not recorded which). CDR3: CASSSVTENYGYTF.